This TCR beta chain was sequenced in a study of PD-1 blockade in classical Hodgkin lymphoma. Study context: It was nivolumab at 3 mg/kg, given intravenously every 2 weeks, that patients received.

The germline V gene encodes CDR1 DFQATT and CDR2 SNEGSKA (reference sequence). This CDR3 contains 11 residues. Trimming left V 5 bases short and J 7 bases short, with 10 bases between. This clone appeared once. Its antigen is unknown. Each and every patient relapsed after autologous stem cell transplantation, and patients got differing brentuximab vedotin exposure. Profiling relied on immunoSEQ multiplex PCR, and the TCRdb table lists in-frame clones only, not all of them. The data contain 75,000 to 100,000 clones, about four fifths of them singletons. Study-level findings and limits: At C4D1, TCR diversity had climbed significantly for CD4+ cells, though not for CD8+ cells. Patients who responded completely had about the same baseline diversity as newly diagnosed patients.

This chain connects TRBV20-1 to TRBJ2-3; D ambiguous. The source was peripheral blood mononuclear cells (PBMCs), collected before the second cycle of nivolumab. This clonotype was sampled from a human donor with classical Hodgkin lymphoma. The CDR3 nucleotides are TGCAGTGCTGAGCAGGCCTATACGCAGTATTTT. It codes for CSAEQAYTQYF.